This T cell receptor beta chain was recovered during a study of blood T cell repertoires in COVID-19. About the research overall: PBMCs, B-cell-depleted T cells, or T cells were the source of the cDNA or gDNA that made up the material.

The data were produced by immunoSEQ multiplex PCR, yet TCRdb's version contains in-frame clones alone and is incomplete. This table has 89,000 or so clones, more than 80% appearing once. The V gene lost 3 bases and the J gene lost 3 bases, with 12 bases spanning the gap. Per germline, CDR1 SGHDN and CDR2 FVKESK. The CDR3 spans 14 residues. V is TRBV14 and J is TRBJ2-7, with D unclear. This sequence originates from a man aged 50 or older with COVID-19, enrolled during active disease. The source material was peripheral blood. The DNA of the CDR3 is TGTGCCAGCAGCCATCGACCCCACAGCTACGAGCAGTACTTC. Amino acids: CASSHRPHSYEQYF.